This T cell receptor (beta chain) was sequenced in a study of control samples from healthy donors and cancer patients. Clones were sequenced by immunoSEQ multiplex PCR, and TCRdb holds only the in-frame ones, with some missing. Among about 34,000 clones, 86% were seen once, and the ten largest hold approximately 1.5%. This CDR3 has 15 amino acids. The ends were cut back, 2 bases at V and 0 bases at J, with 8 bases in the middle. Per the germline V gene, CDR1 is MNHNS and CDR2 is SASEGT. Sequenced material: PBMCs. The receptor comes from a woman between 40 and 50 years old with lung cancer. The chain has TRBV6-1 and TRBJ1-3; unclear D gene. CDR3 sequence: CASSETVLSGNTIYF. For the CDR3, the DNA is TGTGCCAGCAGTGAAACAGTCCTCTCTGGAAACACCATATATTTT.